The clone carrying this T cell receptor (beta chain) was seen ten or more times. Its target is not known. Sequencing used immunoSEQ multiplex PCR; TCRdb keeps in-frame clones, though not all of them. The profile shows under 45,000 clones, 55% to 80% of them singletons. V shed 5 bases and J shed 7 bases, with 8 bases lying between them. The CDR3 totals 12 residues. The germline CDR1 and CDR2 sequences are SGHTA and FQGNSA. These data originate in a study of PD-1 blockade in classical Hodgkin lymphoma. Overall study findings and caveats: Reports indicated that newly diagnosed patients had lower baseline TCR diversity than healthy donors did. What drove the repertoire differences, possibly disease activity or prior therapy, has not been defined.

Described time point: cycle 4 day 1 (C4D1), after 6 weeks of nivolumab. Relapses following autologous stem cell transplantation were seen in all patients, with brentuximab vedotin exposure varying. The chain has TRBV7-2 and TRBJ1-4; D gene uncertain. This sequence was found in a human donor with classical Hodgkin lymphoma. Sequenced material: peripheral blood mononuclear cells (PBMCs), taken before the fourth cycle of nivolumab. Here the CDR3 DNA reads TGTGCCAGCAGCCCCTCTGGTGAAAAACTGTTTTTT. Translated, it gives CASSPSGEKLFF.